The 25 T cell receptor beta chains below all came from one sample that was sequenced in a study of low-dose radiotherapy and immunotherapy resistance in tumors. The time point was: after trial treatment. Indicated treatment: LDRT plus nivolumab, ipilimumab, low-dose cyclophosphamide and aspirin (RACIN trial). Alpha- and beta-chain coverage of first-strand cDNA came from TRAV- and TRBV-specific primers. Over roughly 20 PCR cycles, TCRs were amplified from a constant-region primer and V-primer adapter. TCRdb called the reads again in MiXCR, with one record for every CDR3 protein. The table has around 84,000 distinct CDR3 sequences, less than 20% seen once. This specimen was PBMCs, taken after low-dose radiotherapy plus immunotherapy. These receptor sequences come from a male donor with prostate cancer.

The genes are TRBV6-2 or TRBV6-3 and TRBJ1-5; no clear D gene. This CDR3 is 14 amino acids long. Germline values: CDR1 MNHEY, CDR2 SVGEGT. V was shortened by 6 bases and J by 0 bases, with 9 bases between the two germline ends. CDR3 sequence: CASREPYSNQPQHF. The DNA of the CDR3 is TGTGCCAGCAGAGAGCCTTATAGCAATCAGCCCCAGCATTTT.

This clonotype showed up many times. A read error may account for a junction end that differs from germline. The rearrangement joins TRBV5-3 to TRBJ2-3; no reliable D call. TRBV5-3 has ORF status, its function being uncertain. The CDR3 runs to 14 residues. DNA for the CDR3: TGCGCCAGCAGCTTCCCGGATAGCACAGATACGCAGTATTTT. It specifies CASSFPDSTDTQYF.

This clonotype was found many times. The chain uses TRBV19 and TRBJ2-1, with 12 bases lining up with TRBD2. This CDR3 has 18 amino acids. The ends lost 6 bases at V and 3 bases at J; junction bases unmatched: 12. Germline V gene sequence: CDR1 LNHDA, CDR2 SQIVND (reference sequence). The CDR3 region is CASSKTSGSSPRYNEQFF. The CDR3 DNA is TGTGCCAGTAGCAAGACTAGCGGGAGTTCCCCGCGCTACAATGAGCAGTTCTTC.

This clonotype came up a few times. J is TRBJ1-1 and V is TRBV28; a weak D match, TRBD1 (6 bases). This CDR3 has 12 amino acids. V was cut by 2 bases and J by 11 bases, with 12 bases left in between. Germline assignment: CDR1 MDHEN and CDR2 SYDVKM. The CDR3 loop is CASSLRGPFAFF. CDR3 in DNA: TGTGCCAGCAGTTTACGGGGGCCATTTGCTTTCTTT.

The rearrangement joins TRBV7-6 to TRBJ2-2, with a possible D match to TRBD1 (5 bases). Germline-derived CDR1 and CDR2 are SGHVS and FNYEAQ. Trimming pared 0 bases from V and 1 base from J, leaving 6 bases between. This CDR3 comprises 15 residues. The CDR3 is CASSLAQGNTGELFF. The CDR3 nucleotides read TGTGCCAGCAGCTTAGCGCAGGGGAACACCGGGGAGCTGTTTTTT.

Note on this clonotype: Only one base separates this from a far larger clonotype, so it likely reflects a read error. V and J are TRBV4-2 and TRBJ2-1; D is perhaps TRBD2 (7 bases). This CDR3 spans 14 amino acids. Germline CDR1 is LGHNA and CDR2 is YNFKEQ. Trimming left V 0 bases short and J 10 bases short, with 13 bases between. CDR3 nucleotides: TGTGCCAGCAGCCAAGATTCGGGGGGCGGCGAGCAGTTCTTC. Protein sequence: CASSQDSGGGEQFF.

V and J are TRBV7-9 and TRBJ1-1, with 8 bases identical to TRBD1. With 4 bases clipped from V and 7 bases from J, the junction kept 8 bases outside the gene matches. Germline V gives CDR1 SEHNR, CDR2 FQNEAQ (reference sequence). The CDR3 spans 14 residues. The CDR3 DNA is TGTGCCAGCAGCTCAGGGGGCGATTCCGGTGAAGCTTTCTTT. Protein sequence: CASSSGGDSGEAFF.

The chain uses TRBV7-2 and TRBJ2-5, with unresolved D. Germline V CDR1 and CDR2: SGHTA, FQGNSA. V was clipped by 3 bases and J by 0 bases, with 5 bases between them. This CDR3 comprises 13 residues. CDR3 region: CASSFQYQETQYF. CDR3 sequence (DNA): TGTGCCAGCAGCTTCCAGTACCAAGAGACCCAGTACTTC.

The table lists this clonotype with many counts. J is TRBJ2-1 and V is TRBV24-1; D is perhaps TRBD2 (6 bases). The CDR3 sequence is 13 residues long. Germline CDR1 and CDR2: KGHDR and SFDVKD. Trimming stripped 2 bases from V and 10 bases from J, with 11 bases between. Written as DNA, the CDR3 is TGTGCCACCAGTGATTCAAACCGGGAGGAGCAGTTCTTC. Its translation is CATSDSNREEQFF.

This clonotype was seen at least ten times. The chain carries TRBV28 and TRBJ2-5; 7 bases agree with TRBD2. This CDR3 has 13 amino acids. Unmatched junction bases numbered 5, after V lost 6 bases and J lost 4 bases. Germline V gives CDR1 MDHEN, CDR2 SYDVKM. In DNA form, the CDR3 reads TGTGCCAGCAGCCCGGGAGGAGGAGAGACCCAGTACTTC. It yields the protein CASSPGGGETQYF.

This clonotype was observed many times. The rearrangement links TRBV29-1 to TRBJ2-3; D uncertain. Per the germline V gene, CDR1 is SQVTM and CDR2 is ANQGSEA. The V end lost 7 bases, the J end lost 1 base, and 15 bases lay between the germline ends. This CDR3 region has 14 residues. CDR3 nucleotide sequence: TGCAGCGGCCGGTCCTACGGCCGCACAGATACGCAGTATTTT. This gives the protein CSGRSYGRTDTQYF.

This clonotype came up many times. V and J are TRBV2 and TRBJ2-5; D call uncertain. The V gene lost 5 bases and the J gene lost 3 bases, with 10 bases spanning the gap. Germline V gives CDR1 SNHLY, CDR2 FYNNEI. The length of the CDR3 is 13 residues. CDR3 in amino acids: CASSIQKKETQYF. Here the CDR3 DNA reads TGTGCCAGCAGTATACAGAAAAAAGAGACCCAGTACTTC.

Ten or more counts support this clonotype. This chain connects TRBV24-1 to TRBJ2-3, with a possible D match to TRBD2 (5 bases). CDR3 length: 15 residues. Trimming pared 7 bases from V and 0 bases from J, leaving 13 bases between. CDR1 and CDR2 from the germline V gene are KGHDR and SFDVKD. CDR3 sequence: CATSDVRTSTDTQYF. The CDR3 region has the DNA TGTGCCACCAGCGATGTGCGGACTAGCACAGATACGCAGTATTTT.

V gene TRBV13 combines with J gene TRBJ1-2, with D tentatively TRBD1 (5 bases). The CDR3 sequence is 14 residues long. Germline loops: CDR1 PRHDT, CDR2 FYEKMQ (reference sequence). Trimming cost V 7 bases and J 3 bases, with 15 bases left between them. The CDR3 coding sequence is TGTGCCAGCATCCGCACCGGGGGATACTATGGCTACACCTTC. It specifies CASIRTGGYYGYTF.

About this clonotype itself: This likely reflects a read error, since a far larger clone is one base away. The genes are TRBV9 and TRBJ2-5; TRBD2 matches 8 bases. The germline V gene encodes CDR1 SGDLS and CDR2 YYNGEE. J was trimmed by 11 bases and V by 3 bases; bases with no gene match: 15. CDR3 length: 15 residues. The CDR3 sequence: CASSGGLEYDNEQYF. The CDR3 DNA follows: TGTGCCAGCAGCGGGGGACTAGAGTACGACAATGAGCAGTACTTC.

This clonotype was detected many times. CDR3 in DNA: TGTGCCAGCAGGAGTTGGGGACGTCGGCAGTACGAGCAGTACTTC. Translating gives CASRSWGRRQYEQYF. The J gene is TRBJ2-7, the V gene TRBV28; D tentatively fits TRBD1 or TRBD2 (5 bases each). Germline CDR1 MDHEN, CDR2 SYDVKM. Trimming took off 6 bases at V and 4 bases at J, with 19 bases between the two ends. The CDR3 length is 15 residues.

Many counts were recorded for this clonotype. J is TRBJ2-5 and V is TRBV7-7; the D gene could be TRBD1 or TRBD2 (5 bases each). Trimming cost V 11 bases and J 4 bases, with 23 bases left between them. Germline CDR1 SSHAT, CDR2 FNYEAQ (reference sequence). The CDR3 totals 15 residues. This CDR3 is CASAQGVGVGETQYF. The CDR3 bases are TGTGCCTCAGCCCAAGGTGTGGGGGTCGGAGAGACCCAGTACTTC.

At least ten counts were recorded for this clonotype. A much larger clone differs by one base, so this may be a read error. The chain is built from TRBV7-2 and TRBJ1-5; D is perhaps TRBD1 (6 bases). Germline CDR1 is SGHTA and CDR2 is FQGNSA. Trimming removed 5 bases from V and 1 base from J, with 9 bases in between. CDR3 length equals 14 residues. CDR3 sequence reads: CASSRQESNQPQHF. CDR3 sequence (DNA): TGTGCCAGCAGCCGACAGGAGAGCAATCAGCCCCAGCATTTT.

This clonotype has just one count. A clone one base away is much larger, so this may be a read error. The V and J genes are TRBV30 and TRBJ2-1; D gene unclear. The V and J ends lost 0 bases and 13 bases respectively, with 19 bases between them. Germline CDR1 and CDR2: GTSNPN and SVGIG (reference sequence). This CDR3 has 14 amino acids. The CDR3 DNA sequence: TGTGCCTGGAGTGTAAGTCGAACCCAAGAGACCCAGTTCTTC. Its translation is CAWSVSRTQETQFF.

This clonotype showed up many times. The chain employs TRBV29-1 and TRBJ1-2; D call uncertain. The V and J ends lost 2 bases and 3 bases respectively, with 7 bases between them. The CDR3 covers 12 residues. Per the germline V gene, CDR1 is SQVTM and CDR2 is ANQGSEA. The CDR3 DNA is TGCAGCGTTGAACACAGCTACTATGGCTACACCTTC. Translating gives CSVEHSYYGYTF.

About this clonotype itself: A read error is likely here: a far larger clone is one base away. The CDR3 DNA sequence: TGTGCCAGCAGTATTGGACAGGTTGAGCAAGACTTC. Protein sequence: CASSIGQVEQDF. V usage is TRBV6-1 and J usage is TRBJ2-7, with TRBD1 matching 7 bases. The CDR3 spans 12 residues. Germline V gene data show CDR1 as MNHNS and CDR2 as SASEGT.

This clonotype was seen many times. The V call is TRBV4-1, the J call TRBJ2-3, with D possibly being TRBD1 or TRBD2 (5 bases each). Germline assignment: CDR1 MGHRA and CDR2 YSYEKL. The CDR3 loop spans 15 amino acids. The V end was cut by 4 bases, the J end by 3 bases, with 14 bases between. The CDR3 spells CASSRGDGTTDTQYF. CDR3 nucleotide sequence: TGCGCCAGCAGCCGTGGGGACGGCACAACAGATACGCAGTATTTT.

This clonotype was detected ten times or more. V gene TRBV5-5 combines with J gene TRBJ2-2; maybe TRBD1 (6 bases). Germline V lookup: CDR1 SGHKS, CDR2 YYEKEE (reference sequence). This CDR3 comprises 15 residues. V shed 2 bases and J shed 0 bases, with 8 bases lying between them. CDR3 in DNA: TGTGCCAGCAGCTTATCAGGGGCGAACACCGGGGAGCTGTTTTTT. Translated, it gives CASSLSGANTGELFF.

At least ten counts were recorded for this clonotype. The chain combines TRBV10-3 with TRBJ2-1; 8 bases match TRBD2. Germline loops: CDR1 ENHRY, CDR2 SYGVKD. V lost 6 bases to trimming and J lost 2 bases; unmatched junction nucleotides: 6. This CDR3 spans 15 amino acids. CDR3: CAISPREAPYNEQFF. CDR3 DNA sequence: TGTGCCATCAGCCCGCGGGAGGCCCCCTACAATGAGCAGTTCTTC.

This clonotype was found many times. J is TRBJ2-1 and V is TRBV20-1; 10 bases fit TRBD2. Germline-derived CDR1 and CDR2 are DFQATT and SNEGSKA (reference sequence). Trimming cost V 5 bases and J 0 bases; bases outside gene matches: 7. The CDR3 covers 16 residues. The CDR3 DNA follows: TGCAGTGCTCCTCCTAGCGGGAGACCCTCCTACAATGAGCAGTTCTTC. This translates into CSAPPSGRPSYNEQFF.